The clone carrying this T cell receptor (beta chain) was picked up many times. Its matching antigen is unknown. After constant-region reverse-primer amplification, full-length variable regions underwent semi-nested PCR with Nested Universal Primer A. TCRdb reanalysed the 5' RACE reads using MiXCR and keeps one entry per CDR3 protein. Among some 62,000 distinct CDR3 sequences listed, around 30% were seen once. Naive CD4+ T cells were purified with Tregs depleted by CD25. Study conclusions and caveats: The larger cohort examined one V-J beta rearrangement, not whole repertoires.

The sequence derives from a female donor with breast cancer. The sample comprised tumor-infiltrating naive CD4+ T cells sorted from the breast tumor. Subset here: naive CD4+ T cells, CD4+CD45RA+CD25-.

This CDR3 is CASGGREITDTQYF. The CDR3 bases are TGCGCCAGCGGTGGGAGGGAGATCACAGATACGCAGTATTTT. This chain uses TRBV5-1 with TRBJ2-3, with 7 bases lining up with TRBD2. Trimming at V came to 7 bases and at J to 2 bases, leaving 7 bases not matched to a gene. Germline V CDR1 and CDR2: SGHRS, YFSETQ. This CDR3 has 14 residues.